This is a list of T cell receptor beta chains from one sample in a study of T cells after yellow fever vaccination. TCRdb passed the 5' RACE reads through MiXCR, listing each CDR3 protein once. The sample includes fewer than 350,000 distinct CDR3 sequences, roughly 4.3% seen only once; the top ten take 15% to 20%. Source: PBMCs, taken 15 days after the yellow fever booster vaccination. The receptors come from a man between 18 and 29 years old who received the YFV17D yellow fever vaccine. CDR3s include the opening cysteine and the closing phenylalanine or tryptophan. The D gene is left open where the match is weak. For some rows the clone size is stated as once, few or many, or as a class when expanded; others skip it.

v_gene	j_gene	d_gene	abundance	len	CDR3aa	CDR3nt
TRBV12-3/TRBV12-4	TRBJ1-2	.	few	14	CASSLPLTGDHYTF	TGTGCCAGCAGTTTACCTCTTACGGGGGACCACTACACCTTC
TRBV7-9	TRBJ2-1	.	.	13	CASSLLGLNEQFF	TGTGCCAGCAGCTTATTGGGGTTGAATGAGCAGTTCTTC
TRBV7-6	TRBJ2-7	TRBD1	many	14	CASSMGQGFYEQYF	TGTGCCAGCAGCATGGGACAGGGCTTCTACGAGCAGTACTTC
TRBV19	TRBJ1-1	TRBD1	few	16	CASNHIGDRRNTEAFF	TGTGCCAGTAACCATATAGGGGACAGGAGAAACACTGAAGCTTTCTTT
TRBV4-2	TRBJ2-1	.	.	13	CASSQGHFWEQFF	TGTGCCAGCAGCCAGGGGCACTTCTGGGAGCAGTTCTTC
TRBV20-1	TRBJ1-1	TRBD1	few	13	CSAKTTGAPGAFF	TGCAGTGCAAAGACGACAGGGGCTCCTGGGGCTTTCTTT
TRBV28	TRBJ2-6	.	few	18	CASSFSEIIYSGANVLTF	TGTGCCAGCAGTTTTAGCGAGATTATCTACTCTGGGGCCAACGTCCTGACTTTC
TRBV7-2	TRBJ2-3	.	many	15	CASSTAVASTDTQYF	TGTGCCAGCAGCACCGCGGTGGCTAGCACAGATACGCAGTATTTT
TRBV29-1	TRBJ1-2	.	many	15	CSVEYHGAGRNGYTF	TGCAGCGTTGAATATCACGGGGCAGGGAGGAATGGCTACACCTTC
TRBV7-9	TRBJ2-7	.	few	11	CASSLDSEQYF	TGTGCCAGCAGCCTAGACAGTGAGCAGTACTTC
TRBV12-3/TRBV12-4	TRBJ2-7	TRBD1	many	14	CASRADRGPYEQYF	TGTGCCAGCAGGGCGGACAGGGGACCCTACGAGCAGTACTTC
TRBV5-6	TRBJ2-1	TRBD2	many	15	CASSLALAGNNEQFF	TGTGCCAGCAGCTTGGCCCTAGCGGGGAACAATGAGCAGTTCTTC
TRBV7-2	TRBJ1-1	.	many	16	CASSPPGFSMNTEAFF	TGTGCCAGCAGCCCCCCGGGGTTCTCCATGAACACTGAAGCTTTCTTT
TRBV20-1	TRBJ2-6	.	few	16	CSARDPGARGANVLTF	TGCAGTGCTAGAGACCCGGGGGCGCGTGGGGCCAACGTCCTGACTTTC
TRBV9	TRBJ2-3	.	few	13	CASSVMAADTQYF	TGTGCCAGCAGCGTTATGGCCGCCGATACGCAGTATTTT
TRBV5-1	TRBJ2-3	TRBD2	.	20	CASSLAEIGTSGGGADTQYF	TGCGCCAGCAGCTTGGCCGAAATCGGGACTAGCGGGGGTGGTGCAGATACGCAGTATTTT
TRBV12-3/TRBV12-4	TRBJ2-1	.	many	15	CASSPSPGPPNEQFF	TGTGCCAGCAGTCCAAGTCCGGGGCCCCCCAATGAGCAGTTCTTC
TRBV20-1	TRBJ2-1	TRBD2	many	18	CSARGTGLAGDSYNEQFF	TGCAGTGCTAGAGGTACCGGACTAGCGGGGGATTCCTACAATGAGCAGTTCTTC
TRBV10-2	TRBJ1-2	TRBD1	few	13	CASRGQGFEGYTF	TGCGCCAGCAGGGGACAGGGGTTCGAAGGCTACACCTTC
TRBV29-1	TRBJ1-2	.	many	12	CSVVTAGYGYTF	TGCAGCGTCGTGACGGCCGGCTATGGCTACACCTTC
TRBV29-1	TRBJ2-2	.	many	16	CSVVGGTYSNTGELFF	TGCAGCGTTGTTGGGGGGACGTATTCGAACACCGGGGAGCTGTTTTTT
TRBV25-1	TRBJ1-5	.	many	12	CASSDNGQPQHF	TGTGCCAGCAGTGACAACGGGCAGCCCCAGCATTTT
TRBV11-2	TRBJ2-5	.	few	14	CASSLGTVKETQYF	TGTGCCAGCAGCTTAGGGACTGTGAAAGAGACCCAGTACTTC
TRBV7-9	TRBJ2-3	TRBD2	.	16	CASSWLAGGITDTQYF	TGTGCCAGCAGCTGGCTAGCGGGGGGAATCACAGATACGCAGTATTTT
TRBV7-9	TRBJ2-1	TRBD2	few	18	CASSLSGQGLAGANEQFF	TGTGCCAGCAGCTTGAGCGGACAGGGACTAGCGGGGGCCAATGAGCAGTTCTTC
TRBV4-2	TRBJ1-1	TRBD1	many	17	CASSLYMGQGSNTEAFF	TGTGCCAGCAGCCTTTATATGGGACAGGGATCAAACACTGAAGCTTTCTTT
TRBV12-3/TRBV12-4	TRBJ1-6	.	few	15	CASSYGSLYNSPLHF	TGTGCCAGCAGTTACGGCTCCCTCTATAATTCACCCCTCCACTTT
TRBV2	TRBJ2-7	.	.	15	CASSEAPAGFGEQYF	TGTGCCAGCAGTGAAGCCCCGGCCGGCTTCGGCGAGCAGTACTTC
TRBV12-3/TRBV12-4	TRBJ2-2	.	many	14	CASSPRQITGELFF	TGTGCCAGCAGCCCTAGACAGATCACCGGGGAGCTGTTTTTT
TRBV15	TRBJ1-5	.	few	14	CATSRGGGSQPQHF	TGTGCCACCAGCAGAGGGGGTGGTTCTCAGCCCCAGCATTTT
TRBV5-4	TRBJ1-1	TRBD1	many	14	CASSWGRGDTEAFF	TGTGCCAGCAGCTGGGGCAGGGGGGACACTGAAGCTTTCTTT
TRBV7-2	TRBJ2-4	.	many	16	CASSLAALGPRTIQYF	TGTGCCAGCAGCTTAGCGGCTCTGGGGCCCCGCACCATTCAGTACTTC
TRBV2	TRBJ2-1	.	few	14	CASSGGISYNEQFF	TGTGCCAGCAGTGGTGGGATCTCCTACAATGAGCAGTTCTTC
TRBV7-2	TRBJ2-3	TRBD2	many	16	CASSSTSGGASDTQYF	TGTGCCAGCAGCTCTACTAGCGGGGGGGCCTCAGATACGCAGTATTTT
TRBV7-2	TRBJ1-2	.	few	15	CASSLQSGFGYGYTF	TGTGCCAGCAGCTTACAATCAGGGTTCGGCTATGGCTACACCTTC
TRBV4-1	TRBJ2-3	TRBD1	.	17	CASSQDEPRTGNPTQYF	TGCGCCAGCAGCCAAGATGAGCCCAGGACAGGAAACCCTACGCAGTATTTT
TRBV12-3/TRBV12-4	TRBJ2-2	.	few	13	CASSRSETLLLFF	TGTGCCAGCAGTCGATCCGAGACCCTATTGCTGTTTTTT
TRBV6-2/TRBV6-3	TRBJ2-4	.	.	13	CASSAAAKNIQYF	TGTGCCAGCAGTGCAGCGGCCAAAAACATTCAGTACTTC
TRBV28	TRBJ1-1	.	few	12	CASSLSAWGAFF	TGTGCCAGCAGTTTATCGGCCTGGGGAGCTTTCTTT
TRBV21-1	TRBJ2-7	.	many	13	CASSGDGQYEQYF	TGTGCCAGCAGCGGGGACGGACAGTACGAGCAGTACTTC